One and the same sample provided the 11 T cell receptor beta chains below, sequenced in a study of shared clonotypes between healthy human individuals. Some clones are missing from TCRdb's copy, which holds only in-frame ones; the method was immunoSEQ multiplex PCR. This sample yields over 1.4 million clones, of which roughly 95% are seen a single time; approximately 1% belongs to the top ten. Sequencing was carried out using naive CD4+ T cells sorted from blood. Subset denoted: CD45RA+ positively selected. The receptor set was obtained from a man in his thirties or forties in good health.

CDR3 sequence: CASSPRGDGYTF. In nucleotides, the CDR3 is TGTGCCAGCAGCCCTAGGGGGGATGGCTACACCTTC. The chain employs TRBV7-8 and TRBJ1-2; maybe TRBD1 (6 bases). This CDR3 is 12 amino acids long. The germline V and J ends were trimmed by 5 bases and 6 bases, with 10 bases remaining between them. Germline CDR1 and CDR2: SGHVS and FQNEAQ.

This chain uses TRBV7-9 with TRBJ2-1; D unclear. Germline CDR1 and CDR2: SEHNR and FQNEAQ (reference sequence). The CDR3 loop spans 11 amino acids. Trimming pared 8 bases from V and 3 bases from J, leaving 5 bases between. The CDR3 here is CASGIYNEQFF. The CDR3 region has the DNA TGTGCCAGCGGGATCTACAATGAGCAGTTCTTC. Full variable domain (missing parts from reference TRBV7-9 and TRBJ2-1): DTGVSQNPRHKITKRGQNVTFRCDPISEHNRLYWYRQTLGQGPEFLTYFQNEAQLEKSRLLSDRFSAERPKGSFSTLEIQRTEQGDSAMYLCASGIYNEQFFGPGTRLTVL.

The chain has TRBV27 and TRBJ1-2; the D gene is possibly TRBD1 (6 bases). Germline CDR1 and CDR2: MNHEY and SMNVEV (reference sequence). The CDR3 is made up of 13 amino acids. Trimming removed 6 bases from V and 8 bases from J, with 16 bases in between. The CDR3 spells CASSTGQPKGYTF. The CDR3 bases are TGTGCCAGCAGCACGGGACAACCTAAGGGCTACACCTTC.

This clone was observed once. This chain joins TRBV21-1 and TRBJ2-1; the DNA was not used to check the table's D call, TRBD2. TRBV21-1 is deemed a pseudogene. This CDR3 is built from 16 residues. This chain's CDR3 is CASSKGLALGYNEQFF. CDR3 coding DNA: TGTGCCAGCAGCAAGGGACTAGCTTTAGGCTACAATGAGCAGTTCTTC.

V usage is TRBV5-4 and J usage is TRBJ2-7; 7 positions agree with TRBD1. The CDR3 has 14 amino acids. The J segment lost 5 bases and the V segment lost 4 bases, leaving 9 bases of the junction unmatched. Germline loops: CDR1 SGHNT, CDR2 YYREEE (reference sequence). The CDR3 DNA reads TGTGCCAGCAGCCCGACAGGGTCTAATAACGAGCAGTACTTC. Protein product: CASSPTGSNNEQYF.

In nucleotides, the CDR3 is TGTGCCTGGAGTATAATCAAGGGGTCAGTCAGGAAAGGTTTTTCCTACGAGCAGTACTTC. It encodes CAWSIIKGSVRKGFSYEQYF. This chain uses TRBV30 with TRBJ2-7; a possible D gene is TRBD1 (5 bases). Germline V gene data show CDR1 as GTSNPN and CDR2 as SVGIG (reference sequence). V lost 2 bases, J lost 1 base, and 30 bases lay in between. This CDR3 region has 20 residues. Full variable domain (rest looked up from reference TRBV30 and TRBJ2-7): SQTIHQWPATLVQPVGSPLSLECTVEGTSNPNLYWYRQAAGRGLQLLFYSVGIGQISSEVPQNLSASRPQDRQFILSSKKLLLSDSGFYLCAWSIIKGSVRKGFSYEQYFGPGTRLTVT.

This chain uses TRBV4-2 with TRBJ1-1; D is possibly TRBD1 (6 bases). Per germline, CDR1 LGHNA and CDR2 YNFKEQ. V was cut by 1 base and J by 0 bases, with 9 bases left in between. This CDR3 has 15 amino acids. The CDR3 here is CASSQGKGVNTEAFF. The CDR3 region has the DNA TGTGCCAGCAGCCAAGGGAAGGGGGTGAACACTGAAGCTTTCTTT.

The chain uses TRBV6-6 and TRBJ2-7; possibly TRBD2 for D (6 bases). CDR3 length: 14 residues. V lost 5 bases and J 0 bases, leaving 11 bases between the germline ends. Germline CDR1 reads MNHNY; CDR2 reads SVGAGI (reference sequence). The DNA for the CDR3 is TGTGCCAGCAGTCTGAGCGGGCGCTCCTACGAGCAGTACTTC. Residues: CASSLSGRSYEQYF.

The chain's CDR3 is CASTGLIGFKNIQYF. CDR3 DNA: TGTGCCAGCACCGGGCTCATCGGATTCAAAAACATTCAGTACTTC. The V call is TRBV6-4, the J call TRBJ2-4; the D is unclear. The CDR3 totals 15 residues. CDR1 MRHNA and CDR2 SNTAGT come from the germline V gene. Trimming cost V 7 bases and J 3 bases, with 16 bases left between them.

V usage is TRBV10-1 and J usage is TRBJ2-4; TRBD2 might be the D (5 bases). The CDR3 loop spans 16 amino acids. V lost 0 bases to trimming and J lost 8 bases, with 17 bases between them. From germline, CDR1 is WNHNN and CDR2 SYGVQD (reference sequence). CDR3 nucleotides: TGCGCCAGCAGTGAGTCGACCCTTGGCGGAGGAGACATTCAGTACTTC. This sequence encodes CASSESTLGGGDIQYF.

V usage is TRBV28 and J usage is TRBJ1-1; 8 bases agree with TRBD1. The V gene's germline CDR1 is MDHEN and CDR2 SYDVKM. V lost 6 bases and J lost 5; bases outside the gene matches: 8. The CDR3 totals 14 residues. The DNA of the CDR3 is TGTGCCAGCAGCCAGGACAGGGTCAGAACTGAAGCTTTCTTT. It encodes CASSQDRVRTEAFF.